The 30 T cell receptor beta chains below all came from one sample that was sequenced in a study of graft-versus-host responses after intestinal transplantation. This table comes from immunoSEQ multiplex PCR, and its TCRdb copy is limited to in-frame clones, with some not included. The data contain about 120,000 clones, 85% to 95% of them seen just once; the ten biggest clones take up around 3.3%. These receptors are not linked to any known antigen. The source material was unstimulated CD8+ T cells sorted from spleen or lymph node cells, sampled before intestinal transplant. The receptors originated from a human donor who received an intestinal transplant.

In DNA, the CDR3 is TGTGCCAGCAGCTTCATCCGGGACAGCAACATGAACACTGAAGCTTTCTTT. This codes for CASSFIRDSNMNTEAFF. The genes are TRBV7-4 and TRBJ1-1; 7 bases agree with TRBD1. The V and J ends lost 3 bases and 0 bases, in that order; junction bases with no gene match: 10. Germline values: CDR1 SGHVT, CDR2 SQSDAQ. The CDR3 spans 17 residues.

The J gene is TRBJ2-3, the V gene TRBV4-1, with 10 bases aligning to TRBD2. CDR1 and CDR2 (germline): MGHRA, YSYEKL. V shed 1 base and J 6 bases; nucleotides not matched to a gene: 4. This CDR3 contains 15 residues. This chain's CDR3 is CASSQVSSGSDTQYF. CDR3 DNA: TGCGCCAGCAGCCAAGTGTCTAGCGGGAGCGATACGCAGTATTTT.

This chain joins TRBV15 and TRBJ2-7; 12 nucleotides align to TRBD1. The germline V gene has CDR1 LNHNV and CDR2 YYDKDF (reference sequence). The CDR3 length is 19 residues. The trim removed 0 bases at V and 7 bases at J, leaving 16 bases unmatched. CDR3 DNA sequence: TGTGCCACCAGCAGAGATCATGGGGGGCCCAGGGACAGGGGGCTTGAGCAGTACTTC. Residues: CATSRDHGGPRDRGLEQYF.

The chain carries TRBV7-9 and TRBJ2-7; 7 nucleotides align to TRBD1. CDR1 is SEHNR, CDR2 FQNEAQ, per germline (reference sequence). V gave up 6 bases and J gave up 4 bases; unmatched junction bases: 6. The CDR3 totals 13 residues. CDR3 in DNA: TGTGCCAGCAGAAGGGACAGCCAATACGAGCAGTACTTC. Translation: CASRRDSQYEQYF.

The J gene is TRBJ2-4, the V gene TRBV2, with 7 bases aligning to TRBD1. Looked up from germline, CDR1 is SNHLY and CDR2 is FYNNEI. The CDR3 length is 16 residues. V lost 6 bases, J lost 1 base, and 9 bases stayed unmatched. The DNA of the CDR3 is TGTGCCAGCAGGGCGAGACAGGGCATCGCCAAAAACATTCAGTACTTC. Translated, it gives CASRARQGIAKNIQYF. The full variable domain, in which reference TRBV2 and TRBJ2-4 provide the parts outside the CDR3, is EPEVTQTPSHQVTQMGQEVILRCVPISNHLYFYWYRQILGQKVEFLVSFYNNEISEKSEIFDDQFSVERPDGSNFTLKIRSTKLEDSAMYFCASRARQGIAKNIQYFGAGTRLSVL.

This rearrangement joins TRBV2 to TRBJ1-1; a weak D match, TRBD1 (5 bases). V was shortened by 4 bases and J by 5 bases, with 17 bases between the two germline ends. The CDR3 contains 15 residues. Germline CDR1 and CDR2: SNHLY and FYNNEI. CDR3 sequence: CASSVGGYYRTEAFF. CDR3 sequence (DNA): TGTGCCAGCAGTGTCGGGGGGTACTATCGGACTGAAGCTTTCTTT. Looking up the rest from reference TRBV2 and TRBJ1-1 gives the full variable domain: EPEVTQTPSHQVTQMGQEVILRCVPISNHLYFYWYRQILGQKVEFLVSFYNNEISEKSEIFDDQFSVERPDGSNFTLKIRSTKLEDSAMYFCASSVGGYYRTEAFFGQGTRLTVV.

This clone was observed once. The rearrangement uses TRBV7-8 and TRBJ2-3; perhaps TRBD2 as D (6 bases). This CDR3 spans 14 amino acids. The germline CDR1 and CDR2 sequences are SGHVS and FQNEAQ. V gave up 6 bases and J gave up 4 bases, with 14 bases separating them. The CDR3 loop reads CASSYSAGPDTQYF. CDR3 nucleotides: TGTGCCAGCAGTTATTCGGCGGGGCCAGATACGCAGTATTTT.

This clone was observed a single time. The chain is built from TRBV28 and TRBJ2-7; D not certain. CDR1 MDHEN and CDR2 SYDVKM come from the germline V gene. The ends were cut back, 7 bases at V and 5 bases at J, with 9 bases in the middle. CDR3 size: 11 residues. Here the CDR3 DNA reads TGTGCCAGCACCATTCGAGACGAGCAGTACTTC. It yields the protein CASTIRDEQYF. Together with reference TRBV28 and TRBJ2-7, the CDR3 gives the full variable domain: DVKVTQSSRYLVKRTGEKVFLECVQDMDHENMFWYRQDPGLGLRLIYFSYDVKMKEKGDIPEGYSVSREKKERFSLILESASTNQTSMYLCASTIRDEQYFGPGTRLTVT.

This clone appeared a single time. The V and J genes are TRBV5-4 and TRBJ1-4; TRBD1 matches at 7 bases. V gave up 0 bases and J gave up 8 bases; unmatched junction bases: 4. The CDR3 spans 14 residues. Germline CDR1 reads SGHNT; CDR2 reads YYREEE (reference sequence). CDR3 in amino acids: CASSLEGADEKLFF. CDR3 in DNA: TGTGCCAGCAGCTTGGAGGGGGCGGACGAAAAACTGTTTTTT.

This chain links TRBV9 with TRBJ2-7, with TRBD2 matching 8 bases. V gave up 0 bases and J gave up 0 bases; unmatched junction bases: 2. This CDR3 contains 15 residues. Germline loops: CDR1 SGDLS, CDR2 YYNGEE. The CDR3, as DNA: TGTGCCAGCAGCGTAGGGACTAGCTCCTCCTACGAGCAGTACTTC. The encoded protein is CASSVGTSSSYEQYF. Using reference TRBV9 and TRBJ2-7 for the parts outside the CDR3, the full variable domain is DSGVTQTPKHLITATGQRVTLRCSPRSGDLSVYWYQQSLDQGLQFLIQYYNGEERAKGNILERFSAQQFPDLHSELNLSSLELGDSALYFCASSVGTSSSYEQYFGPGTRLTVT.

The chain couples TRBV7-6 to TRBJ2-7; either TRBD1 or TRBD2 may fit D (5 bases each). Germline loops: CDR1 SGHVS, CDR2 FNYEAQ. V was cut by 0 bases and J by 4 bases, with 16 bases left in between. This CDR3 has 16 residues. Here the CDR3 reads CASSLASGGFTYEQYF. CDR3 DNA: TGTGCCAGCAGCTTAGCGAGTGGGGGTTTTACGTACGAGCAGTACTTC.

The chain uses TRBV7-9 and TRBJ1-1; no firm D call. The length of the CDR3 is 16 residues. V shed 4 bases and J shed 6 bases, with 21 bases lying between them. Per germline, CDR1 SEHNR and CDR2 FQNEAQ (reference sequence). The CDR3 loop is CASSYPGPKGLAEAFF. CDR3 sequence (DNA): TGTGCCAGCAGCTACCCGGGCCCCAAGGGATTAGCTGAAGCTTTCTTT.

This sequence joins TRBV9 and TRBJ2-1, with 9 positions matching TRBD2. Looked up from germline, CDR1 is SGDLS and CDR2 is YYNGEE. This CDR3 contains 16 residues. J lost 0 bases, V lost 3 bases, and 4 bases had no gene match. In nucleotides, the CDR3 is TGTGCCAGCAGCGGGCTTAGCGGGAGCTCCTACAATGAGCAGTTCTTC. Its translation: CASSGLSGSSYNEQFF.

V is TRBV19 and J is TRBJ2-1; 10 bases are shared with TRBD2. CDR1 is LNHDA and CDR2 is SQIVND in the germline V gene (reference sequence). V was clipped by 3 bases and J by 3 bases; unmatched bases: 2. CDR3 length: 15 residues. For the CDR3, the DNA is TGTGCCAGTAGTATCGGACTAGCGGACTACAATGAGCAGTTCTTC. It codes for CASSIGLADYNEQFF. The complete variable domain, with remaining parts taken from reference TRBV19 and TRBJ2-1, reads DGGITQSPKYLFRKEGQNVTLSCEQNLNHDAMYWYRQDPGQGLRLIYYSQIVNDFQKGDIAEGYSVSREKKESFPLTVTSAQKNPTAFYLCASSIGLADYNEQFFGPGTRLTVL.

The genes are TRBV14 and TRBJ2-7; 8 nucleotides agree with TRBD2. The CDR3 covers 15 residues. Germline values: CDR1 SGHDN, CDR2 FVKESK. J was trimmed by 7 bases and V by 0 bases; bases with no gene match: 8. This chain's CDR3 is CASSQETSGLLEQYF. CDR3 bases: TGTGCCAGCAGCCAAGAAACTAGCGGACTCTTGGAGCAGTACTTC. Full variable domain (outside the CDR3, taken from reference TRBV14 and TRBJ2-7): EAGVTQFPSHSVIEKGQTVTLRCDPISGHDNLYWYRRVMGKEIKFLLHFVKESKQDESGMPNNRFLAERTGGTYSTLKVQPAELEDSGVYFCASSQETSGLLEQYFGPGTRLTVT.

The CDR3 nucleotides are TGTGCCAGCAGTTCGGTCGGTAATCAGCCCCAGCATTTT. Its translation is CASSSVGNQPQHF. The gene calls are TRBV28 and TRBJ1-5; D gene unclear. With 4 bases removed from V and 4 bases from J, the gap between germline ends came to 8 bases. The length of the CDR3 is 13 residues. The V gene's germline CDR1 is MDHEN and CDR2 SYDVKM.

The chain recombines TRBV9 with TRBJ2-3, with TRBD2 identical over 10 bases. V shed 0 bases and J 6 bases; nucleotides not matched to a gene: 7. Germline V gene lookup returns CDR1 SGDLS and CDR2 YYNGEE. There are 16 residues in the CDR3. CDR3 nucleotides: TGTGCCAGCAGCGTAGAGGGTCTAGCGGGAGCCGATACGCAGTATTTT. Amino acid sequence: CASSVEGLAGADTQYF.

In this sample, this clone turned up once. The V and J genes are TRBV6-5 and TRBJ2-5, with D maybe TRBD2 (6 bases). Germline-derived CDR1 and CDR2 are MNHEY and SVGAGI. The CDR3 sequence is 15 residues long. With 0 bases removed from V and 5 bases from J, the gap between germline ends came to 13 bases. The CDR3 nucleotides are TGTGCCAGCAGTTACTCAGGCGGGACCTACGAGACCCAGTACTTC. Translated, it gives CASSYSGGTYETQYF.

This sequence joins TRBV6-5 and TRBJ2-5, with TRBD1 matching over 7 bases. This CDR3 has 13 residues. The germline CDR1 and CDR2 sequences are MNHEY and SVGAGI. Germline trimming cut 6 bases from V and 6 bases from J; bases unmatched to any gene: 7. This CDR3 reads CASSPGTDQTQYF. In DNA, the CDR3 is TGTGCCAGCAGCCCCGGGACAGACCAGACCCAGTACTTC.

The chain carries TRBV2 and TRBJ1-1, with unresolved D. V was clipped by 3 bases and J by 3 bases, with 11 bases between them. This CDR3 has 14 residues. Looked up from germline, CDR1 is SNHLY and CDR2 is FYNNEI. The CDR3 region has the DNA TGTGCCAGCAGTGAGCAGCGTAAGGACACTGAAGCTTTCTTT. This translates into CASSEQRKDTEAFF.

The CDR3 sequence: CASLGPAYNEQFF. The CDR3 bases are TGTGCCAGCCTAGGACCCGCTTACAATGAGCAGTTCTTC. The chain is built from TRBV2 and TRBJ2-1; D unclear. The CDR3 extends over 13 amino acids. The V end was cut by 8 bases, the J end by 4 bases, with 12 bases between. CDR1 is SNHLY and CDR2 is FYNNEI in the germline V gene.

The CDR3 loop reads CASSGTRSNTGELFF. DNA for the CDR3: TGTGCCAGCAGCGGGACTAGGTCGAACACCGGGGAGCTGTTTTTT. This chain links TRBV7-8 with TRBJ2-2; TRBD2 matches at 8 bases. CDR1 SGHVS and CDR2 FQNEAQ come from the germline V gene. The CDR3 length is 15 residues. The V and J ends lost 5 bases and 0 bases, in that order; junction bases with no gene match: 2.

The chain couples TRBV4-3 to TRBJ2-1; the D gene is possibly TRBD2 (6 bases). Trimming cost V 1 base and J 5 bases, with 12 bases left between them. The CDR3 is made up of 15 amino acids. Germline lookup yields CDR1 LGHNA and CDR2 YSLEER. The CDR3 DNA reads TGCGCCAGCAGCCAAGGTACGGGAGTGAACAATGAGCAGTTCTTC. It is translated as CASSQGTGVNNEQFF.

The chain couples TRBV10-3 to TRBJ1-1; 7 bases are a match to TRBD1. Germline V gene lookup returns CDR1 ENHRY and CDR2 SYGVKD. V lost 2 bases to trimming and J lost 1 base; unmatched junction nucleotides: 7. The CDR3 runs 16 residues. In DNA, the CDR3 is TGTGCCATCAGTGAGGGCCCAGGGGGAACGAACACTGAAGCTTTCTTT. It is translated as CAISEGPGGTNTEAFF.

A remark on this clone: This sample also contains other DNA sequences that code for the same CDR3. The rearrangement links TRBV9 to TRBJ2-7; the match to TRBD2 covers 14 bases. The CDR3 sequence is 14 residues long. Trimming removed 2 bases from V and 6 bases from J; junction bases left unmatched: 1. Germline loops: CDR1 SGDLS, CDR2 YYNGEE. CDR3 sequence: CASSVGTSGSEQYF. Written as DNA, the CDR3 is TGTGCCAGCAGCGTGGGGACTAGCGGGAGCGAGCAGTACTTC. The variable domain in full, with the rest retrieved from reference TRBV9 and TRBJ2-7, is DSGVTQTPKHLITATGQRVTLRCSPRSGDLSVYWYQQSLDQGLQFLIQYYNGEERAKGNILERFSAQQFPDLHSELNLSSLELGDSALYFCASSVGTSGSEQYFGPGTRLTVT.

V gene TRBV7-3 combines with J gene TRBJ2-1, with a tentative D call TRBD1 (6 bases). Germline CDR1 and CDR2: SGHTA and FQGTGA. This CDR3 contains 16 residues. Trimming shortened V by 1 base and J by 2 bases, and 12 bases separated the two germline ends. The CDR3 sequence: CASSLISQGPYNEQFF. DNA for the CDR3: TGTGCCAGCAGCTTAATTTCACAGGGCCCCTACAATGAGCAGTTCTTC.

The CDR3, as DNA: TGTGCCAGCAGTTTCACACAAGCAACTAATGAAAAACTGTTTTTT. Its translation is CASSFTQATNEKLFF. V is TRBV6-5 and J is TRBJ1-4, with D unresolved. CDR1 and CDR2 from the germline V gene are MNHEY and SVGAGI. The CDR3 runs 15 residues. Between the trimmed V and J ends, which lost 4 bases and 0 bases, there was a span of 9 bases.

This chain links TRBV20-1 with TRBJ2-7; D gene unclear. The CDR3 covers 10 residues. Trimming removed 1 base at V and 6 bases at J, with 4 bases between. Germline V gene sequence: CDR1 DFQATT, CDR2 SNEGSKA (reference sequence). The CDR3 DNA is TGCAGTGCTAGAGTCGGCGAGCAGTACTTC. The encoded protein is CSARVGEQYF.

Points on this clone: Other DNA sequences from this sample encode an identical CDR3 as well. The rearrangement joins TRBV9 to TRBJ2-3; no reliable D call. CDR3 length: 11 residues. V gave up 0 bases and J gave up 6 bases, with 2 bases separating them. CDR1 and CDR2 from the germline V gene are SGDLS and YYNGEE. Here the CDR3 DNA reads TGTGCCAGCAGCGTAGCGGATACGCAGTATTTT. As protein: CASSVADTQYF.

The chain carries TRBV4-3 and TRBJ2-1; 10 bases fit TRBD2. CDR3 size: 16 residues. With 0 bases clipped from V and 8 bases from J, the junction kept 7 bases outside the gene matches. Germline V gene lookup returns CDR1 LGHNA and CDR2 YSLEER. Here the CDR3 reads CASSQDTGTSADEQFF. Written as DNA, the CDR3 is TGCGCCAGCAGCCAAGACACTGGGACTAGCGCCGATGAGCAGTTCTTC.